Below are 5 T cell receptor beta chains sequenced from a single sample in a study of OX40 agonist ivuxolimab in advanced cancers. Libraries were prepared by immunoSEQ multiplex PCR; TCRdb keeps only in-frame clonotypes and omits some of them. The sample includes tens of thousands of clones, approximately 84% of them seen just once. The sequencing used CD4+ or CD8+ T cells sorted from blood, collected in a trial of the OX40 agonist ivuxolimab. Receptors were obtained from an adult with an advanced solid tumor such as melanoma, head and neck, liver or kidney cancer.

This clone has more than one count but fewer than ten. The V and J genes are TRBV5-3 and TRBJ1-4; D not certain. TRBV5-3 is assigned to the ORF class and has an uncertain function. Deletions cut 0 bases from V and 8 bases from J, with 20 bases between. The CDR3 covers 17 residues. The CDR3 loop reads CARSLGEWFSPSEKLFF. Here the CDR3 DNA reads TGTGCCAGAAGCTTGGGGGAGTGGTTTTCCCCTTCCGAAAAACTGTTTTTT.

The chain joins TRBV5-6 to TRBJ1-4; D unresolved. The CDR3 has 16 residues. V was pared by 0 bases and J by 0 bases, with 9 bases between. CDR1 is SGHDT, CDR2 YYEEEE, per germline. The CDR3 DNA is TGTGCCAGCAGCTTGGAGGCAGCGGCAACTAATGAAAAACTGTTTTTT. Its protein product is CASSLEAAATNEKLFF.

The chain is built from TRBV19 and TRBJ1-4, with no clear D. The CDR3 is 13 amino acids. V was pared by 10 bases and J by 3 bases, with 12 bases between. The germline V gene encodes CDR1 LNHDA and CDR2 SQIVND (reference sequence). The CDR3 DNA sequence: TGTGCCACTTCGGACGGCTCTAATGAAAAACTGTTTTTT. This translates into CATSDGSNEKLFF.

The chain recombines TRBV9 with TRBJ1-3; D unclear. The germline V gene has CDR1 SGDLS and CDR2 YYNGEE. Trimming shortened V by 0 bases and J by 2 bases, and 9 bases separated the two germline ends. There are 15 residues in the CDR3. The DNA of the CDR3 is TGTGCCAGCAGCGTAGTTCCTGGAGCTGGAAACACCATATATTTT. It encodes CASSVVPGAGNTIYF.

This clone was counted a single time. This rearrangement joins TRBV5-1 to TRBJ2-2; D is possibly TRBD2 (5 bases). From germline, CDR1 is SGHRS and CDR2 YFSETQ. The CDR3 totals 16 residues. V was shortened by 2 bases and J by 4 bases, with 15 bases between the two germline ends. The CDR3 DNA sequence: TGCGCCAGCAGCTTCGGCCGGGGATGGGGCACCGGGGAGCTGTTTTTT. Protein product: CASSFGRGWGTGELFF.